This T cell receptor (beta chain) originates from a study of T-cell reconstitution after alpha-beta-depleted transplantation in children. Findings and limits, study-wide: There were some patients whose high TCRbeta diversity at day 60 came from surviving recipient T cells and thymic progenitors. Reportedly, alpha-beta T cells present about two months post-transplant originated from several hundred expanded clones of graft origin. The authors attributed T-cell counts and diversity one year after transplant mostly to newly produced T cells.

The count of this clonotype is one. What it binds is unknown. Germline CDR1 SGHKS, CDR2 YYEKEE (reference sequence). The CDR3 runs to 16 residues. V was cut by 1 base and J by 4 bases, with 18 bases left in between. Unique molecular identifiers were used to barcode this TCRbeta library. One entry per CDR3 protein results from TCRdb running MiXCR on the PCR reads. The repertoire includes under 750,000 distinct CDR3 sequences, 23% of them detected once, and over 12% sits in the top ten. J is TRBJ2-7 and V is TRBV5-5, with D possibly matching TRBD2 (5 bases). The receptor was derived from a boy younger than two who had a stem cell transplant for acute myeloid leukemia, so the T cells may come from the graft donor. Sequencing used PBMCs, mostly from graft donor cells, obtained 360 days after TCRalphabeta/CD19-depleted stem cell transplant. CDR3: CASSLITTGSGYEQYF. DNA for the CDR3: TGTGCCAGCAGCTTGATAACCACGGGTTCGGGATACGAGCAGTACTTC.